This is a list of T cell receptor beta chains from one sample in a study of blood T cell repertoires in COVID-19. TCRdb keeps only in-frame clones here, not all; method: immunoSEQ multiplex PCR. The sample lists more than 90,000 clones, about 74% occurring once. Material for sequencing was peripheral blood. The receptors derive from a man in his sixties or seventies with acute or convalescent COVID-19. Both conserved end residues are part of each CDR3. D genes are given only for firm matches. Where a row states a size, it is once, few, many or the class of an expanded clone; other rows omit it.

v_gene,abundance,d_gene,j_gene,CDR3aa,CDR3nt
TRBV9,few,NA,TRBJ1-1,CASSPHLQAGVNTEAFF,TGTGCCAGCAGCCCCCACCTCCAGGCGGGGGTGAACACTGAAGCTTTCTTT
TRBV11-2,NA,TRBD1,TRBJ1-6,CASSLETGSSSPLHF,TGTGCCAGCAGCTTAGAGACAGGGTCGTCTTCACCCCTCCACTTT
TRBV7-3,NA,NA,TRBJ2-1,CASSFAADSEQFF,TGTGCCAGCAGCTTTGCGGCGGACTCTGAGCAGTTCTTC
TRBV6-2/TRBV6-3,few,NA,TRBJ1-5,CASSYTRSGPPQPQHF,TGTGCCAGCAGTTACACGAGATCTGGGCCTCCTCAGCCCCAGCATTTT
TRBV3-1/TRBV3-2,NA,NA,TRBJ2-5,CASSPFEETQYF,TGTGCCAGCAGCCCATTTGAAGAGACCCAGTACTTC
TRBV7-9,NA,TRBD1,TRBJ1-4,CASRNMDRGREKLFF,TGTGCCAGCAGAAACATGGACAGGGGGAGGGAAAAACTGTTTTTT
TRBV24-1,NA,TRBD2,TRBJ2-1,CATNSGSSYNEQFF,TGTGCCACCAATAGCGGGAGCTCCTACAATGAGCAGTTCTTC
TRBV5-1,few,NA,TRBJ1-1,CASSLAGRSVSFF,TGCGCCAGCAGCTTGGCCGGCAGGTCTGTTTCTTTCTTT
TRBV14,NA,NA,TRBJ1-4,CASSYLQDSNEKLFF,TGTGCCAGCAGCTACCTTCAAGACAGTAATGAAAAACTGTTTTTT
TRBV7-9,NA,NA,TRBJ2-1,CASIYPPGNEQFF,TGTGCCAGCATCTATCCCCCAGGGAATGAGCAGTTCTTC
TRBV9,NA,NA,TRBJ1-1,CASSVFQNTEAFF,TGTGCCAGCAGCGTATTCCAGAACACTGAAGCTTTCTTT
TRBV13,NA,TRBD1,TRBJ1-1,CASSLRDRDPEAFF,TGTGCCAGCAGCCTCCGGGACAGAGATCCTGAAGCTTTCTTT
TRBV5-4,NA,NA,TRBJ2-2,CASSLGGSGNTGELFF,TGTGCCAGCAGCTTGGGCGGGTCGGGGAACACCGGGGAGCTGTTTTTT
TRBV5-5,NA,TRBD2,TRBJ2-1,CASSMGLAGEYNEQFF,TGTGCCAGCAGCATGGGACTAGCGGGGGAGTACAATGAGCAGTTCTTC
TRBV9,NA,TRBD1,TRBJ2-1,CASSPGQGADNEQFF,TGTGCCAGCAGCCCTGGACAGGGGGCCGACAATGAGCAGTTCTTC
TRBV24-1,NA,TRBD1,TRBJ2-5,CATSDTGTGVQETQYF,TGTGCCACCAGTGACACCGGGACAGGGGTCCAAGAGACCCAGTACTTC
TRBV27,NA,NA,TRBJ1-6,CASSLHSSYNSPLHF,TGTGCCAGCAGTTTACACAGCTCCTATAATTCACCCCTCCACTTT
TRBV9,NA,TRBD1,TRBJ1-5,CASSPGGLWNQPQHF,TGTGCCAGCAGCCCAGGGGGCTTGTGGAATCAGCCCCAGCATTTT
TRBV6-5,NA,NA,TRBJ2-1,CASRADGISYNEQFF,TGTGCCAGCAGGGCGGACGGGATCTCCTACAATGAGCAGTTCTTC
TRBV4-1,NA,NA,TRBJ1-2,CASSQDRGSFYSYTF,TGCGCCAGCAGCCAAGATCGCGGTTCTTTCTATAGCTACACCTTC
TRBV4-3,NA,NA,TRBJ2-7,CASSQYLQGTAYEQYF,TGCGCCAGCAGCCAATATTTACAGGGTACGGCCTACGAGCAGTACTTC
TRBV4-1,few,NA,TRBJ2-7,CASSQKGGLGLGYEQYF,TGCGCCAGCAGCCAAAAGGGGGGGCTAGGCCTCGGATACGAGCAGTACTTC
TRBV18,few,NA,TRBJ2-7,CASSPSTGILHEQYF,TGTGCCAGCTCTCCCTCGACAGGTATTTTGCACGAGCAGTACTTC
TRBV24-1,NA,TRBD1,TRBJ2-2,CATSDPGTGFTGELFF,TGTGCCACCAGTGATCCCGGGACAGGGTTCACCGGGGAGCTGTTTTTT
TRBV20-1,NA,NA,TRBJ2-7,CSASVPRADNEQYF,TGCAGTGCTAGTGTGCCGCGGGCCGACAACGAGCAGTACTTC
TRBV27,NA,NA,TRBJ1-1,CASSPGGTEAFF,TGTGCCAGCAGTCCTGGGGGGACTGAAGCTTTCTTT
TRBV27,NA,TRBD1,TRBJ2-7,CASSLLDRTAYEQYF,TGTGCCAGCAGTTTATTGGACAGGACAGCCTACGAGCAGTACTTC
TRBV5-4,NA,NA,TRBJ1-5,CATRPGEGQPQHF,TGTGCCACGCGGCCCGGGGAGGGTCAGCCCCAGCATTTT
TRBV5-1,NA,NA,TRBJ2-3,CASSSQGGGTDTQYF,TGCGCCAGCAGCTCTCAGGGTGGTGGCACAGATACGCAGTATTTT
TRBV7-2,many,TRBD1,TRBJ1-2,CASSLGYRQGYGYTF,TGTGCCAGCAGCTTAGGATACAGACAGGGCTATGGCTACACCTTC
TRBV18,NA,NA,TRBJ1-2,CASSPSGQINYGYTF,TGTGCCAGCTCACCAAGTGGACAGATTAACTATGGCTACACCTTC
TRBV7-3,NA,NA,TRBJ2-1,CASSLSGALVSSEQFF,TGTGCCAGCAGCTTAAGCGGGGCTTTGGTGTCGAGCGAGCAGTTCTTC
TRBV4-1,NA,NA,TRBJ2-2,CASSQPGTRTGELFF,TGCGCCAGCAGCCAACCAGGGACACGTACCGGGGAGCTGTTTTTT
TRBV2,NA,TRBD1,TRBJ2-1,CASMGDSSDEQFF,TGTGCCAGCATGGGGGACAGTTCGGATGAGCAGTTCTTC
TRBV7-2,once,TRBD2,TRBJ2-7,CASSLRGATSGPYEQYF,TGTGCCAGCAGCCTCCGGGGGGCGACTAGCGGGCCCTACGAGCAGTACTTC
TRBV15,few,TRBD1,TRBJ1-1,CATSRDGRGQGEGNTEAFF,TGTGCCACCAGCAGAGATGGTAGAGGACAGGGAGAAGGGAACACTGAAGCTTTCTTT
TRBV7-2,few,TRBD1,TRBJ2-2,CASSFGRGPNTGELFF,TGTGCCAGCAGCTTCGGCAGGGGGCCGAACACCGGGGAGCTGTTTTTT
TRBV30,few,NA,TRBJ1-6,CAWSVQRDSPLHF,TGTGCCTGGAGTGTACAGAGAGATTCACCCCTCCACTTT
TRBV4-3,NA,NA,TRBJ1-5,CASSQGRIGPQNQPQHF,TGCGCCAGCAGCCAAGGGAGGATCGGTCCACAAAATCAGCCCCAGCATTTT
TRBV28,NA,TRBD1,TRBJ2-7,CASSHGTGGSEQYF,TGTGCCAGCAGCCACGGGACAGGGGGTTCCGAGCAGTACTTC
TRBV4-1,NA,TRBD2,TRBJ2-1,CASSQVLAGGEQFF,TGCGCCAGCAGCCAAGTACTAGCGGGAGGAGAGCAGTTCTTC
TRBV7-2,NA,NA,TRBJ2-7,CASSLAPTAYEQYF,TGTGCCAGCAGCTTAGCCCCGACAGCCTACGAGCAGTACTTC
TRBV20-1,few,TRBD2,TRBJ2-7,CSASGTSGRPRYEQYF,TGCAGTGCTAGTGGGACTAGCGGGAGGCCGCGCTACGAGCAGTACTTC
TRBV9,NA,TRBD1,TRBJ2-5,CASSSHPGQGQETQYF,TGTGCCAGCAGCTCCCACCCAGGACAGGGGCAAGAGACCCAGTACTTC
TRBV7-3,NA,NA,TRBJ2-7,CASSLYQGGEQYF,TGTGCCAGCAGCTTATACCAGGGGGGCGAGCAGTACTTC
TRBV6-2/TRBV6-3,NA,NA,TRBJ2-7,CASSYDWHYEQYF,TGTGCCAGCAGTTACGACTGGCACTACGAGCAGTACTTC
TRBV11-2,NA,TRBD2,TRBJ2-7,CASSLLAESSYEQYF,TGTGCCAGCAGCTTACTAGCGGAGAGCTCCTACGAGCAGTACTTC
TRBV29-1,NA,NA,TRBJ2-7,CSVQGFNEQYF,TGCAGCGTTCAGGGTTTCAACGAGCAGTACTTC
TRBV4-3,NA,NA,TRBJ1-2,CASSQETVGGANYGYTF,TGCGCCAGCAGCCAAGAAACCGTCGGAGGGGCGAACTATGGCTACACCTTC
TRBV6-5,NA,TRBD2,TRBJ2-7,CASRIAGYSYEQYF,TGTGCCAGCCGGATAGCGGGTTACTCCTACGAGCAGTACTTC